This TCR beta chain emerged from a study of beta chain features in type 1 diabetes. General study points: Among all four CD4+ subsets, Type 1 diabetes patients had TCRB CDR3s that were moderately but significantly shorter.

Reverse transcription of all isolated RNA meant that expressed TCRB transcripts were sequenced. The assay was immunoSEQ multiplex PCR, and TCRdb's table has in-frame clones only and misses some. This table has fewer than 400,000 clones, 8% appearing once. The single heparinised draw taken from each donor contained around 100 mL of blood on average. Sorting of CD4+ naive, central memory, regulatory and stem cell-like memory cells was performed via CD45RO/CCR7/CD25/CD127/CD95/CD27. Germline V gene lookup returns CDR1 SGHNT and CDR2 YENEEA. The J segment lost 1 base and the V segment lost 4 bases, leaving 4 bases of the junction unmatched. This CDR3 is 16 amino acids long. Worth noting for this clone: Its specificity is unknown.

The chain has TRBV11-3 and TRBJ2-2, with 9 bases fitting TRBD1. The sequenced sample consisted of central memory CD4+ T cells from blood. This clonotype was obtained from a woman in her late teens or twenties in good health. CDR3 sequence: CASSSRTGENTGELFF. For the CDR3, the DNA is TGTGCCAGCAGCTCAAGGACAGGGGAGAACACCGGGGAGCTGTTTTTT.